The 31 T cell receptor beta chains in this list originate from one sample, sequenced in a study of T cell clones after liver transplantation (dated by TCRdb to the late 2010s). Library construction relied on the immunoSEQ multiplex PCR assay. Entries here come from immuneACCESS through TCRdb and include only in-frame sequences with V and J called. Some clones fail to appear in such tables; in the studies checked, an unresolved V gene covers under half of the shortfall, and the cause of the remainder is unknown. Counted in this sample were 95,000 to 110,000 clones; roughly 80% of them appeared once. The ten largest clones add up to about 1% of the sample. The time point label on this specimen signifies: pre-transplant. The source material was CD4+ T cells from blood, sampled before liver transplant. These receptors originate from a human donor who received a liver transplant.

This rearrangement joins TRBV29-1 to TRBJ2-1, with a possible D match to TRBD2 (5 bases). Germline V gene sequence: CDR1 SQVTM, CDR2 ANQGSEA. The CDR3 extends over 12 amino acids. Trimming shortened V by 3 bases and J by 6 bases, and 9 bases separated the two germline ends. The CDR3 here is CSVDGGLNEQFF. CDR3 DNA sequence: TGCAGCGTTGACGGCGGGCTCAATGAGCAGTTCTTC.

The chain employs TRBV18 and TRBJ1-5, with TRBD1 as a possible D gene (5 bases). Trimming removed 5 bases from V and 5 bases from J, with 19 bases in between. Per germline, CDR1 KGHSH and CDR2 LQKENI. The CDR3 extends over 16 amino acids. The CDR3 DNA is TGTGCCAGCTCATCCCTTGAGGCGGCGGGGGATCAGCCCCAGCATTTT. Protein sequence: CASSSLEAAGDQPQHF.

This sequence joins TRBV7-9 and TRBJ1-3; D might be TRBD1 (6 bases). The germline V and J ends were trimmed by 2 bases and 2 bases, with 10 bases remaining between them. The germline CDR1 and CDR2 sequences are SEHNR and FQNEAQ (reference sequence). The CDR3 spans 15 residues. DNA of the CDR3: TGTGCCAGCAGCTTAAGGGGGAACCCTGGAAACACCATATATTTT. Its protein is CASSLRGNPGNTIYF.

The rearrangement uses TRBV20-1 and TRBJ2-4, with D unresolved. Germline CDR1 is DFQATT and CDR2 is SNEGSKA (reference sequence). CDR3 length equals 11 residues. The CDR3 region has the DNA TGCGGGTTGACGGGCAAAAACATTCAGTACTTC. This translates into CGLTGKNIQYF.

The chain carries TRBV30 and TRBJ2-3; D gene ambiguous. V was trimmed by 4 bases and J by 2 bases, leaving 10 bases between them. The CDR3 has 13 amino acids. CDR1 is GTSNPN, CDR2 SVGIG, per germline (reference sequence). CDR3 region: CAWTRLPTDTQYF. CDR3 nucleotide sequence: TGTGCCTGGACCAGACTCCCCACAGATACGCAGTATTTT.

The chain is built from TRBV6-4 and TRBJ1-5, with TRBD1 matching over 9 bases. Germline V gene sequence: CDR1 MRHNA, CDR2 SNTAGT. This CDR3 spans 14 amino acids. Trimming at V came to 6 bases and at J to 7 bases, leaving 7 bases not matched to a gene. The CDR3 region has the DNA TGTGCCAGCAGGACCACAGGGGGCAGACAGCCCCAGCATTTT. Encoded protein: CASRTTGGRQPQHF.

The chain employs TRBV5-1 and TRBJ1-4; unclear D gene. From germline, CDR1 is SGHRS and CDR2 YFSETQ. Deletions cut 4 bases from V and 0 bases from J, with 7 bases between. This CDR3 has 14 residues. The CDR3 DNA sequence: TGCGCCAGCAGCCCAGGAACAACTAATGAAAAACTGTTTTTT. Encoded protein: CASSPGTTNEKLFF.

The chain carries TRBV15 and TRBJ1-6, with D unclear. Trimming removed 0 bases at V and 7 bases at J, with 7 bases between. Germline V gives CDR1 LNHNV, CDR2 YYDKDF (reference sequence). This CDR3 has 14 amino acids. This CDR3 reads CATSREVSNSPLHF. The CDR3 DNA sequence: TGTGCCACCAGCAGAGAAGTCTCGAATTCACCCCTCCACTTT.

The J gene is TRBJ2-2, the V gene TRBV2, with D tentatively TRBD1 (6 bases). The germline V and J ends were trimmed by 8 bases and 1 base, with 23 bases remaining between them. CDR3 length: 18 residues. Germline CDR1 SNHLY, CDR2 FYNNEI. CDR3 sequence (DNA): TGTGCCAGCGGGAATACAGGGTCTGGGGCAATGAACACCGGGGAGCTGTTTTTT. Translated, it gives CASGNTGSGAMNTGELFF.

V usage is TRBV7-2 and J usage is TRBJ1-3; 7 positions match TRBD1. The CDR3 is 19 residues long. J lost 5 bases, V lost 1 base, and 17 bases had no gene match. Germline loops: CDR1 SGHTA, CDR2 FQGNSA. As DNA, the CDR3 is TGTGCCAGCAGCTTAGGGAGGGGACAGTTTGGATCGGGGAGAAACACCATATATTTT. Residues: CASSLGRGQFGSGRNTIYF.

V gene TRBV9 combines with J gene TRBJ2-1; 10 nucleotides line up with TRBD2. V was clipped by 0 bases and J by 4 bases; unmatched bases: 1. Per the germline V gene, CDR1 is SGDLS and CDR2 is YYNGEE. The CDR3 is 15 residues long. The DNA of the CDR3 is TGTGCCAGCAGCGTAGAACTAGCGGGGTACAATGAGCAGTTCTTC. Translation: CASSVELAGYNEQFF.

This chain links TRBV7-3 with TRBJ1-1, with D uncertain. Trimming stripped 5 bases from V and 2 bases from J, with 9 bases between. This CDR3 region has 13 residues. CDR1 and CDR2 (germline): SGHTA, FQGTGA. This CDR3 reads CASSPYLNTEAFF. The CDR3 DNA sequence: TGTGCCAGCAGCCCATATCTAAACACTGAAGCTTTCTTT.

The chain employs TRBV6-1 and TRBJ1-4; D might be TRBD1 (6 bases). Germline CDR1 MNHNS, CDR2 SASEGT. The CDR3 consists of 15 residues. Trimming stripped 10 bases from V and 6 bases from J, with 21 bases between. The CDR3 sequence is CATRGRGNRDEKLFF. In DNA, the CDR3 is TGTGCCACCAGGGGAAGGGGGAATAGGGATGAAAAACTGTTTTTT.

The V and J genes are TRBV7-8 and TRBJ2-3; either TRBD1 or TRBD2 may supply D (5 bases each). Germline values: CDR1 SGHVS, CDR2 FQNEAQ. This CDR3 contains 13 residues. V was cut by 5 bases and J by 5 bases, with 11 bases left in between. The CDR3 nucleotides are TGTGCCAGCAGCACCCTTGGGGGAGATACGCAGTATTTT. The encoded protein is CASSTLGGDTQYF.

The V gene is TRBV4-1, the J gene TRBJ1-4, with D possibly TRBD1 on 6 matching bases. This CDR3 contains 18 residues. The V gene's germline CDR1 is MGHRA and CDR2 YSYEKL. V lost 4 bases, J lost 2 bases, and 20 bases lay in between. CDR3: CASSRLGGGIGTNEKLFF. DNA of the CDR3: TGCGCCAGCAGCCGGCTAGGGGGGGGAATTGGGACTAATGAAAAACTGTTTTTT.

The chain carries TRBV4-2 and TRBJ2-2; 7 nucleotides line up with TRBD2. Losses at the gene ends were 3 bases for V and 7 bases for J; bases not matched to a gene: 14. Germline loops: CDR1 LGHNA, CDR2 YNFKEQ. This CDR3 spans 17 amino acids. CDR3 nucleotide sequence: TGTGCCAGCAGCCAGCAGTTCGGCGGGAGTGGGAGCGGGGAGCTGTTTTTT. Protein product: CASSQQFGGSGSGELFF.

The CDR3 spells CASSLGQGTAEQYF. The DNA for the CDR3 is TGCGCCAGCAGCCTGGGACAGGGGACCGCCGAGCAGTACTTC. The J gene is TRBJ2-7, the V gene TRBV5-1, with 10 bases identical to TRBD1. Unmatched junction bases numbered 7, after V lost 4 bases and J lost 6 bases. The CDR3 covers 14 residues. Germline V gene sequence: CDR1 SGHRS, CDR2 YFSETQ.

The rearrangement links TRBV5-4 to TRBJ2-3; 11 bases line up with TRBD1. The CDR3 loop spans 17 amino acids. The V segment lost 3 bases and the J segment 4 bases; nucleotides outside the gene matches: 10. Germline V gene sequence: CDR1 SGHNT, CDR2 YYREEE (reference sequence). The DNA of the CDR3 is TGTGCCAGCAGCTCCAACTTACCGGGACAGGGGGCAGATACGCAGTATTTT. This codes for CASSSNLPGQGADTQYF.

The V and J genes are TRBV27 and TRBJ1-1; D gene ambiguous. This CDR3 is 15 amino acids long. Deletions cut 5 bases from V and 1 base from J, with 14 bases between. CDR1 and CDR2 from the germline V gene are MNHEY and SMNVEV (reference sequence). DNA of the CDR3: TGTGCCAGCAGTAACGCTAAGGGAACGAACACTGAAGCTTTCTTT. Its protein product is CASSNAKGTNTEAFF.

The chain combines TRBV6-5 with TRBJ2-7, with a weak D call TRBD2 (6 bases). The CDR3 is 15 residues long. V lost 1 base, J lost 3 bases, and 13 bases lay in between. In germline, CDR1 is MNHEY, CDR2 SVGAGI. The CDR3 sequence: CASSYLRGRFYEQYF. CDR3 coding DNA: TGTGCCAGCAGTTACTTACGGGGGAGGTTCTACGAGCAGTACTTC.

This clone was recorded at least ten times. V and J are TRBV6-5 and TRBJ2-6, with D unclear. Germline CDR1 is MNHEY and CDR2 is SVGAGI. The V and J ends lost 2 bases and 2 bases respectively, with 10 bases between them. The CDR3 sequence is 16 residues long. The CDR3 coding sequence is TGTGCCAGCAGTTACAGGTCCCGAACTGGGGCCAACGTCCTGACTTTC. Translation: CASSYRSRTGANVLTF.

This chain connects TRBV27 to TRBJ1-1; D remains ambiguous. The CDR3 length is 11 residues. Trimming shortened V by 4 bases and J by 5 bases, and 5 bases separated the two germline ends. CDR1 is MNHEY and CDR2 is SMNVEV in the germline V gene (reference sequence). The CDR3 bases are TGTGCCAGCAGTTCGAGGACTGAAGCTTTCTTT. It yields the protein CASSSRTEAFF.

The J gene is TRBJ1-5, the V gene TRBV2; no clear D. The germline V and J ends were trimmed by 4 bases and 3 bases, with 10 bases remaining between them. The length of the CDR3 is 14 residues. The germline V gene has CDR1 SNHLY and CDR2 FYNNEI. In nucleotides, the CDR3 is TGTGCCAGCAGTGTGGACGGATTCAATCAGCCCCAGCATTTT. Protein sequence: CASSVDGFNQPQHF.

The J gene is TRBJ2-7, the V gene TRBV6-1; 9 nucleotides agree with TRBD1. Germline V lookup: CDR1 MNHNS, CDR2 SASEGT. The ends lost 6 bases at V and 6 bases at J; junction bases unmatched: 9. CDR3 size: 14 residues. The CDR3 DNA is TGTGCCAGCAGCCCCTGGACAGGGGTTGGCGAGCAGTACTTC. Amino acid sequence: CASSPWTGVGEQYF.

The rearrangement links TRBV28 to TRBJ2-2; 7 positions agree with TRBD2. V gave up 1 base and J gave up 0 bases; unmatched junction bases: 14. The CDR3 totals 20 residues. Germline V gives CDR1 MDHEN, CDR2 SYDVKM. This CDR3 reads CASSLYMGRGGSSNTGELFF. The CDR3 nucleotides read TGTGCCAGCAGTTTATACATGGGAAGAGGCGGGAGCTCGAACACCGGGGAGCTGTTTTTT.

This clone occurred once. V and J are TRBV28 and TRBJ2-5, with 8 bases identical to TRBD2. Germline V CDR1 and CDR2: MDHEN, SYDVKM. This CDR3 is built from 16 residues. The V gene end was trimmed by 3 bases and the J gene end by 0 bases; junction bases not matched to a gene: 6. CDR3 DNA: TGTGCCAGCAGTTTGTCAGCGGGAGCGTACCAAGAGACCCAGTACTTC. Amino acid sequence: CASSLSAGAYQETQYF.

The chain uses TRBV29-1 and TRBJ1-1; D is undetermined. From germline, CDR1 is SQVTM and CDR2 ANQGSEA. The CDR3 runs 11 residues. V shed 2 bases and J shed 3 bases, with 4 bases lying between them. The CDR3 nucleotides are TGCAGCGTTGAAAGACACACTGAAGCTTTCTTT. Translating it yields CSVERHTEAFF. The full variable domain, its missing parts supplied by reference TRBV29-1 and TRBJ1-1, is SAVISQKPSRDICQRGTSLTIQCQVDSQVTMMFWYRQQPGQSLTLIATANQGSEATYESGFVIDKFPISRPNLTFSTLTVSNMSPEDSSIYLCSVERHTEAFFGQGTRLTVV.

V and J are TRBV7-8 and TRBJ2-5; D is unresolved. CDR3 size: 16 residues. Germline CDR1 and CDR2: SGHVS and FQNEAQ. Trimming pared 7 bases from V and 4 bases from J, leaving 22 bases between. The CDR3 DNA follows: TGTGCCAGCAATCGAGATCTGGGCCAGTTGGGAGAGACCCAGTACTTC. It codes for CASNRDLGQLGETQYF.

This chain links TRBV19 with TRBJ2-7; D unresolved. This CDR3 is built from 12 residues. V gave up 4 bases and J gave up 2 bases, with 6 bases separating them. Germline V gene sequence: CDR1 LNHDA, CDR2 SQIVND (reference sequence). The CDR3 here is CASSNGAYEQYF. The CDR3 coding sequence is TGTGCCAGTAGTAACGGAGCCTACGAGCAGTACTTC.

This clone was observed a handful of times. The V and J genes are TRBV7-2 and TRBJ2-5, with D perhaps matching TRBD1 or TRBD2 (5 bases each). Per germline, CDR1 SGHTA and CDR2 FQGNSA. The CDR3 has 14 amino acids. V was cut by 3 bases and J by 1 base, with 9 bases left in between. The CDR3 DNA sequence: TGTGCCAGCAGCTTTACAGGACTCCAAGAGACCCAGTACTTC. It translates to CASSFTGLQETQYF.

In its sample, this clone was seen a few times. This chain links TRBV19 with TRBJ1-5, with 7 bases identical to TRBD1. This CDR3 comprises 14 residues. Looked up from germline, CDR1 is LNHDA and CDR2 is SQIVND (reference sequence). V dropped 6 bases and J dropped 7; count of bases not matched to a gene: 9. The CDR3 DNA reads TGTGCCAGTAGAACTACAGGGGAGCGACAGCCCCAGCATTTT. Encoded protein: CASRTTGERQPQHF. The entire variable domain, with the rest obtained from reference TRBV19 and TRBJ1-5, is as follows: DGGITQSPKYLFRKEGQNVTLSCEQNLNHDAMYWYRQDPGQGLRLIYYSQIVNDFQKGDIAEGYSVSREKKESFPLTVTSAQKNPTAFYLCASRTTGERQPQHFGDGTRLSIL.